These 21 T cell receptor beta chains came from one sample sequenced in a study of T cells in localized non-small cell lung cancer. Libraries were prepared by immunoSEQ multiplex PCR; TCRdb keeps only in-frame clonotypes and omits some of them. In the table there are tens of thousands of clones, around nine tenths of which are singletons. Sequencing used PBMCs, obtained before any cancer treatment. These receptors were collected from a man aged 40-75 years with stage II squamous cell lung carcinoma.

J is TRBJ2-1 and V is TRBV10-3; possibly TRBD2 for D (6 bases). Trimming removed 6 bases from V and 5 bases from J, with 17 bases in between. This CDR3 has 15 amino acids. The germline gives CDR1 ENHRY, CDR2 SYGVKD. CDR3 region: CAIRDRDSLNNEQFF. For the CDR3, the DNA is TGTGCCATCAGAGACCGGGACTCGCTGAACAATGAGCAGTTCTTC.

J is TRBJ2-3 and V is TRBV6-4; 10 bases are shared with TRBD2. CDR1 and CDR2 (germline): MRHNA, SNTAGT. The CDR3 has 16 residues. The junction had 3 bases not matched to a gene; V was cut back by 0 bases and J by 3 bases. The CDR3 is CASSDSSSGRTDTQYF. CDR3 bases: TGTGCCAGCAGTGACTCATCTAGCGGGAGAACAGATACGCAGTATTTT.

The rearrangement uses TRBV6-5 and TRBJ2-5; D is unclear. V gave up 5 bases and J gave up 1 base, with 11 bases separating them. Germline CDR1 reads MNHEY; CDR2 reads SVGAGI. This CDR3 spans 14 amino acids. The CDR3 nucleotides read TGTGCCAGCAGTCCCTCGTTTGGCCAAGAGACCCAGTACTTC. Translating it yields CASSPSFGQETQYF.

V usage is TRBV7-2 and J usage is TRBJ1-6; weak D call: TRBD1 (5 bases). The CDR3 extends over 13 amino acids. V was shortened by 2 bases and J by 8 bases, with 7 bases between the two germline ends. Germline V gives CDR1 SGHTA, CDR2 FQGNSA. The CDR3 is CASSLQGYSPLHF. Written as DNA, the CDR3 is TGTGCCAGCAGCTTACAGGGTTATTCACCCCTCCACTTT. The full variable domain, its missing parts supplied by reference TRBV7-2 and TRBJ1-6, is GAGVSQSPSNKVTEKGKDVELRCDPISGHTALYWYRQSLGQGLEFLIYFQGNSAPDKSGLPSDRFSAERTGGSVSTLTIQRTQQEDSAVYLCASSLQGYSPLHFGNGTRLTVT.

V and J are TRBV9 and TRBJ2-7; no firm D call. CDR1 is SGDLS, CDR2 YYNGEE, per germline. The CDR3 runs 13 residues. The ends were cut back, 4 bases at V and 6 bases at J, with 14 bases in the middle. The CDR3 DNA is TGTGCCAGCAGCCCCCCGAGGAGTCCCGAGCAGTACTTC. Protein: CASSPPRSPEQYF.

This clone was observed a handful of times. This chain uses TRBV28 with TRBJ2-1; TRBD2 aligns across 16 bases. CDR1 and CDR2 (germline): MDHEN, SYDVKM. The CDR3 contains 19 residues. Trimming took 4 bases from V and 8 from J; bases not matched to a gene: 14. For the CDR3, the DNA is TGTGCCAGCAGTTCATCGGGACTAGCGGGAGGGACCCTCCAGGATGAGCAGTTCTTC. It translates to CASSSSGLAGGTLQDEQFF.

The CDR3 DNA reads as TGTGCCAGCTCACAACAGGCGAACACTGAAGCTTTCTTT. Amino acid sequence: CASSQQANTEAFF. The chain uses TRBV18 and TRBJ1-1, with D tentatively TRBD1 (5 bases). CDR3 length equals 13 residues. Germline values: CDR1 KGHSH, CDR2 LQKENI. Trimming took 4 bases from V and 1 from J, leaving 7 bases between them.

V is TRBV5-4 and J is TRBJ2-1, with TRBD1 matching over 10 bases. The CDR3 runs to 15 residues. Germline CDR1 SGHNT, CDR2 YYREEE (reference sequence). After removal of 3 bases from V and 6 bases from J, the junction contained 6 bases not matched to a gene. CDR3 protein: CASSYGTGAGNEQFF. The CDR3 bases are TGTGCCAGCAGCTATGGGACAGGGGCGGGCAATGAGCAGTTCTTC.

CDR3 residues: CAWSITRVREQFF. DNA of the CDR3: TGTGCCTGGAGTATTACCCGGGTTCGTGAGCAGTTCTTC. The chain has TRBV30 and TRBJ2-1, with no clear D. The CDR3 spans 13 residues. Trimming cost V 2 bases and J 9 bases, with 14 bases left between them. Germline V gives CDR1 GTSNPN, CDR2 SVGIG (reference sequence).

This chain uses TRBV7-9 with TRBJ1-6; weak D call: TRBD1 (6 bases). The CDR3 is 15 amino acids. Trimming removed 0 bases from V and 10 bases from J, with 13 bases in between. The germline V gene encodes CDR1 SEHNR and CDR2 FQNEAQ (reference sequence). CDR3 loop: CASSLAGRGQSPLHF. CDR3 DNA: TGTGCCAGCAGCTTAGCCGGCAGGGGACAATCACCCCTCCACTTT. The full variable domain, in which reference TRBV7-9 and TRBJ1-6 provide the parts outside the CDR3, is DTGVSQNPRHKITKRGQNVTFRCDPISEHNRLYWYRQTLGQGPEFLTYFQNEAQLEKSRLLSDRFSAERPKGSFSTLEIQRTEQGDSAMYLCASSLAGRGQSPLHFGNGTRLTVT.

Remarks on this clone: Other DNA sequences in the sample encode the same CDR3. The chain carries TRBV2 and TRBJ1-5, with D unresolved. The CDR3 consists of 13 residues. With 1 base removed from V and 7 bases from J, the gap between germline ends came to 8 bases. Germline CDR1 and CDR2: SNHLY and FYNNEI. CDR3 loop: CASSEEGIQPQHF. CDR3 DNA sequence: TGTGCCAGCAGTGAAGAAGGCATCCAGCCCCAGCATTTT.

The chain couples TRBV9 to TRBJ1-2; possible D gene TRBD1, 5 bases. V was shortened by 1 base and J by 7 bases, with 17 bases between the two germline ends. The length of the CDR3 is 15 residues. Germline V lookup: CDR1 SGDLS, CDR2 YYNGEE. The CDR3 region is CASSVLGGGSGGYTF. CDR3 coding DNA: TGTGCCAGCAGCGTATTGGGGGGTGGCAGCGGTGGCTACACCTTC.

The rearrangement links TRBV6-1 to TRBJ2-1, with TRBD1 matching over 7 bases. This CDR3 spans 13 amino acids. In germline, CDR1 is MNHNS, CDR2 SASEGT. The ends lost 6 bases at V and 10 bases at J; junction bases unmatched: 9. CDR3 sequence reads: CASRDNRGGEQFF. In nucleotides, the CDR3 is TGTGCCAGCAGAGATAACAGGGGTGGGGAGCAGTTCTTC.

The chain combines TRBV7-2 with TRBJ1-2, with 8 positions matching TRBD1. The CDR3 is 14 amino acids. Per germline, CDR1 SGHTA and CDR2 FQGNSA. The junction had 9 bases not matched to a gene; V was cut back by 5 bases and J by 7 bases. The CDR3 loop is CASSQPQGAGGYTF. CDR3 DNA sequence: TGTGCCAGCAGCCAGCCCCAGGGGGCGGGTGGCTACACCTTC. The full variable domain, its missing parts supplied by reference TRBV7-2 and TRBJ1-2, is GAGVSQSPSNKVTEKGKDVELRCDPISGHTALYWYRQSLGQGLEFLIYFQGNSAPDKSGLPSDRFSAERTGGSVSTLTIQRTQQEDSAVYLCASSQPQGAGGYTFGSGTRLTVV.

CDR3 bases: TGTGCCAGCAGCCCCCTTATAACCTACAATGAGCAGTTCTTC. This translates into CASSPLITYNEQFF. V gene TRBV7-9 combines with J gene TRBJ2-1; D remains ambiguous. CDR1 is SEHNR and CDR2 is FQNEAQ in the germline V gene (reference sequence). V lost 5 bases, J lost 2 bases, and 10 bases lay in between. This CDR3 region has 14 residues.

The V call is TRBV5-1, the J call TRBJ2-3; no reliable D call. This CDR3 region has 14 residues. V was trimmed by 4 bases and J by 4 bases, leaving 13 bases between them. The germline V gene encodes CDR1 SGHRS and CDR2 YFSETQ. CDR3 DNA sequence: TGCGCCAGCAGCCTGAATCGGAGTCCAGATACGCAGTATTTT. It encodes CASSLNRSPDTQYF.

This clone was seen just once. The chain couples TRBV27 to TRBJ1-3; D not resolved. Trimming pared 5 bases from V and 0 bases from J, leaving 8 bases between. This CDR3 region has 14 residues. Germline lookup yields CDR1 MNHEY and CDR2 SMNVEV (reference sequence). CDR3 coding DNA: TGTGCCAGCAGTCGGACTTACTCTGGAAACACCATATATTTT. Its translation is CASSRTYSGNTIYF.

The chain links TRBV2 to TRBJ1-4, with 7 bases identical to TRBD1. Germline values: CDR1 SNHLY, CDR2 FYNNEI. Trimming took 5 bases from V and 8 from J; bases not matched to a gene: 8. The CDR3 covers 14 residues. The DNA of the CDR3 is TGTGCCAGCAGTTCTAACAGGGGCGAGGAAAAACTGTTTTTT. This codes for CASSSNRGEEKLFF. The full variable domain, in which reference TRBV2 and TRBJ1-4 provide the parts outside the CDR3, is EPEVTQTPSHQVTQMGQEVILRCVPISNHLYFYWYRQILGQKVEFLVSFYNNEISEKSEIFDDQFSVERPDGSNFTLKIRSTKLEDSAMYFCASSSNRGEEKLFFGSGTQLSVL.

The chain carries TRBV27 and TRBJ1-2; D gene uncertain. This CDR3 spans 13 amino acids. Trimming removed 0 bases from V and 6 bases from J, with 8 bases in between. CDR1 is MNHEY, CDR2 SMNVEV, per germline (reference sequence). This chain's CDR3 is CASSLSGGNGYTF. The CDR3 coding sequence is TGTGCCAGCAGTTTATCCGGAGGGAATGGCTACACCTTC.

This chain connects TRBV5-4 to TRBJ1-2; D is perhaps TRBD1 (5 bases). The V gene's germline CDR1 is SGHNT and CDR2 YYREEE (reference sequence). This CDR3 has 16 amino acids. V lost 0 bases to trimming and J lost 5 bases, with 17 bases between them. The CDR3 region has the DNA TGTGCCAGCAGCTTGGAGAGCGGGACCACCGAATATGGCTACACCTTC. This encodes CASSLESGTTEYGYTF.

This chain links TRBV4-2 with TRBJ2-3; 8 bases map to TRBD2. CDR1 and CDR2 from the germline V gene are LGHNA and YNFKEQ. The V and J ends lost 0 bases and 1 base, in that order; junction bases with no gene match: 3. This CDR3 spans 16 amino acids. This CDR3 is CASSQDSGGGTDTQYF. The CDR3 bases are TGTGCCAGCAGCCAAGATTCGGGAGGGGGCACAGATACGCAGTATTTT.